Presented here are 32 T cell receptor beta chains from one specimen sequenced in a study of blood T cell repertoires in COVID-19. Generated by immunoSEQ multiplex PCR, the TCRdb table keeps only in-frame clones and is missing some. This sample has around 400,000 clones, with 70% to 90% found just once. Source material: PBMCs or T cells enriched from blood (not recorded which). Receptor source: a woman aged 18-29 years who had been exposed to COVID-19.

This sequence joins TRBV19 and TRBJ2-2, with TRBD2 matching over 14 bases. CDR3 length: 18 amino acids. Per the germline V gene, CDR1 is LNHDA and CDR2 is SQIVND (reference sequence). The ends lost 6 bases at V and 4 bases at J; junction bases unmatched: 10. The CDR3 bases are TGTGCCAGTAGACCCTCGGGACTAGCGGGAGAGTTCACCGGGGAGCTGTTTTTT. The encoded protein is CASRPSGLAGEFTGELFF.

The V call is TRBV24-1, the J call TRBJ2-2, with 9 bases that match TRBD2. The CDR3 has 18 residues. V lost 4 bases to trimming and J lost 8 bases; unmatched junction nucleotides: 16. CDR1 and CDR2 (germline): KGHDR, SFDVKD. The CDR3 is CATSDHLAGTRTGGELFF. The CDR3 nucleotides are TGTGCCACCAGTGACCACCTAGCGGGGACCCGAACAGGTGGGGAGCTGTTTTTT.

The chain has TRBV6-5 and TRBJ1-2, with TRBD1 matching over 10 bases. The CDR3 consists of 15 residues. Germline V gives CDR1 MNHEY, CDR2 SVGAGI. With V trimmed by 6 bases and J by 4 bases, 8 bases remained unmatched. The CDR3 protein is CASSRPGQGSYGYTF. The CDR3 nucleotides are TGTGCCAGCAGCCGCCCGGGACAGGGGTCCTATGGCTACACCTTC.

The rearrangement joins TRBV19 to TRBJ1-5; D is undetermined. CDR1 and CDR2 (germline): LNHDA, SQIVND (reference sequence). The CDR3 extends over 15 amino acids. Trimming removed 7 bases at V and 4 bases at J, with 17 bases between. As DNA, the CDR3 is TGTGCCAGTACTCCTCCGGGGAAAGGGAATCAGCCCCAGCATTTT. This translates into CASTPPGKGNQPQHF.

The CDR3 region has the DNA TGTGCCAGCAGCTCGCTAATGGTAGCGGGAGGGCCCGGGGAGCTGTTTTTT. Its protein is CASSSLMVAGGPGELFF. The gene calls are TRBV7-9 and TRBJ2-2, with 11 bases lining up with TRBD2. J was trimmed by 6 bases and V by 4 bases; bases with no gene match: 10. Per the germline V gene, CDR1 is SEHNR and CDR2 is FQNEAQ (reference sequence). The CDR3 covers 17 residues.

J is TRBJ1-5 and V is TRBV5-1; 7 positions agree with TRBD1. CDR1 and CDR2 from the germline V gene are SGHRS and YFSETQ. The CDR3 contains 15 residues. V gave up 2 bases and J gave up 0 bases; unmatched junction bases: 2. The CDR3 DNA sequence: TGCGCCAGCAGCTTACAGGGGTCTAGCAATCAGCCCCAGCATTTT. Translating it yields CASSLQGSSNQPQHF.

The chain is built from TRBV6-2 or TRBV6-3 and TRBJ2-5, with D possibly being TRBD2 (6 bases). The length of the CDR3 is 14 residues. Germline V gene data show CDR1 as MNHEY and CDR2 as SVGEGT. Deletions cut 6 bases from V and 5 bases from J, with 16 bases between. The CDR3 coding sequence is TGTGCCAGCAGCTCCCCCGGGGGTTTGGAGACCCAGTACTTC. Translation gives CASSSPGGLETQYF.

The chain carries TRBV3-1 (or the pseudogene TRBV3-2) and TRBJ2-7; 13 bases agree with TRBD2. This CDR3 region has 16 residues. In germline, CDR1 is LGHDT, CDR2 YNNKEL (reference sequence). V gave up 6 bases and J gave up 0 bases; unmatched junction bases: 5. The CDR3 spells CASSRTSGGDSYEQYF. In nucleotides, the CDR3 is TGTGCCAGCAGTCGCACTAGCGGGGGGGACTCCTACGAGCAGTACTTC.

CDR3: CASNLVEGNYGYTF. DNA of the CDR3: TGTGCCAGCAACCTGGTGGAGGGCAACTATGGCTACACCTTC. The genes are TRBV28 and TRBJ1-2; the D is unclear. This CDR3 spans 14 amino acids. Germline CDR1 reads MDHEN; CDR2 reads SYDVKM. The germline V and J ends were trimmed by 7 bases and 2 bases, with 14 bases remaining between them.

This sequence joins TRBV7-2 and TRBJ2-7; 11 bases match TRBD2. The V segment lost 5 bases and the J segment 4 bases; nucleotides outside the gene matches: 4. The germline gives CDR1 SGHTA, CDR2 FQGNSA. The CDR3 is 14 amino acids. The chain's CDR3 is CASSTGTSGYEQYF. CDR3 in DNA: TGTGCCAGCAGCACCGGGACTAGCGGATACGAGCAGTACTTC. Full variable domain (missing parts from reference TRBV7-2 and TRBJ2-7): GAGVSQSPSNKVTEKGKDVELRCDPISGHTALYWYRQSLGQGLEFLIYFQGNSAPDKSGLPSDRFSAERTGGSVSTLTIQRTQQEDSAVYLCASSTGTSGYEQYFGPGTRLTVT.

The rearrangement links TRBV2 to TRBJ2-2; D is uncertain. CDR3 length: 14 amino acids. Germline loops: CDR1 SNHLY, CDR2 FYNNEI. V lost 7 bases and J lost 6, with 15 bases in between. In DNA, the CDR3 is TGTGCCAGCACCCGGCACCCAGGTGCCGGGGAGCTGTTTTTT. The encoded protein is CASTRHPGAGELFF.

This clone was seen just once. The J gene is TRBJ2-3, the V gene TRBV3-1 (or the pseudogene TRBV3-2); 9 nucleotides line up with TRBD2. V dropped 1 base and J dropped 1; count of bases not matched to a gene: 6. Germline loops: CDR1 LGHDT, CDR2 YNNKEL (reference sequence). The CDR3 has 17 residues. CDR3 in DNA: TGTGCCAGCAGCCAAGGAGCGGGGGGTGGGGGCACAGATACGCAGTATTTT. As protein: CASSQGAGGGGTDTQYF.

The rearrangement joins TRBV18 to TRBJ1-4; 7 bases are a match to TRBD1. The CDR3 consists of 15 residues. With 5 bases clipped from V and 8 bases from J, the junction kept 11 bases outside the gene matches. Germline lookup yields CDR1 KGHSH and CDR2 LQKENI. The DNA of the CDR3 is TGTGCCAGCTCAACTATTACAGGGGCGAAGGAAAAACTGTTTTTT. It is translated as CASSTITGAKEKLFF.

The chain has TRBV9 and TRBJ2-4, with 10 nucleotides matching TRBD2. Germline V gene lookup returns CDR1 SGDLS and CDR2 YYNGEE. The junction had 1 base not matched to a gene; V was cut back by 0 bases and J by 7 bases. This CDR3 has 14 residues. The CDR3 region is CASSVGSGGNIQYF. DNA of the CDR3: TGTGCCAGCAGCGTAGGTAGCGGGGGGAACATTCAGTACTTC.

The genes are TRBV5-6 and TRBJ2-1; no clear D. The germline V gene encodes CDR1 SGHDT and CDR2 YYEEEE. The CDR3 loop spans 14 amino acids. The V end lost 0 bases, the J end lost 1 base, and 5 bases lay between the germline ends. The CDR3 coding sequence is TGTGCCAGCAGCTTGGGGAGTTCCTACAATGAGCAGTTCTTC. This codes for CASSLGSSYNEQFF.

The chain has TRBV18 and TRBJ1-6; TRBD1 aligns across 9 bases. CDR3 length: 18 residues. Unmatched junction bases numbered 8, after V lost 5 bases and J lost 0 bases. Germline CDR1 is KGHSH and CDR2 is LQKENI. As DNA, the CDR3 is TGTGCCAGCTCATCCGACAGGGGGATGGTCTCCTATAATTCACCCCTCCACTTT. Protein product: CASSSDRGMVSYNSPLHF.

DNA of the CDR3: TGTGCCTGGAGTGTATTTGGCGGGGGAACAGATACGCAGTATTTT. Residues: CAWSVFGGGTDTQYF. This chain uses TRBV30 with TRBJ2-3, with TRBD2 matching over 7 bases. J was trimmed by 3 bases and V by 0 bases; bases with no gene match: 6. Germline values: CDR1 GTSNPN, CDR2 SVGIG (reference sequence). The CDR3 consists of 15 residues.

The CDR3 here is CASSLAPSRGQETQYF. Here the CDR3 DNA reads TGTGCCAGCAGCTTAGCGCCCTCTCGAGGCCAAGAGACCCAGTACTTC. The chain combines TRBV7-2 with TRBJ2-5; no reliable D call. The germline V gene has CDR1 SGHTA and CDR2 FQGNSA. V lost 0 bases and J lost 1, with 12 bases in between. The CDR3 length is 16 residues.

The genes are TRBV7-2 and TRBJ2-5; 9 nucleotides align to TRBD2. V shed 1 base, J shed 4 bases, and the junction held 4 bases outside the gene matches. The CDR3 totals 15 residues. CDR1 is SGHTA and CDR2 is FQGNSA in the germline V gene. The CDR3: CASSLEGSGGETQYF. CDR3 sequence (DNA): TGTGCCAGCAGCTTAGAGGGTAGCGGGGGAGAGACCCAGTACTTC.

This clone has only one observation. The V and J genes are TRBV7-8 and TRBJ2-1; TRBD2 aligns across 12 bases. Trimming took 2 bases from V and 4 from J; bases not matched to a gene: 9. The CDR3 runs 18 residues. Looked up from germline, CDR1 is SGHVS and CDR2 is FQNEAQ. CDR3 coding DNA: TGTGCCAGCAGCTTAACTCTAGCGGGGGGGGTTCGTTACAATGAGCAGTTCTTC. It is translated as CASSLTLAGGVRYNEQFF.

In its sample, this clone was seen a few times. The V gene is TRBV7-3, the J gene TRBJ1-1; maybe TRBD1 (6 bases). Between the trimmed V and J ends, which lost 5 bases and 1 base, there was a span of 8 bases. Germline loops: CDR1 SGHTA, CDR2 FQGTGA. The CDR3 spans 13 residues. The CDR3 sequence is CASSAQGNTEAFF. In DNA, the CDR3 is TGTGCCAGCAGCGCACAGGGGAACACTGAAGCTTTCTTT.

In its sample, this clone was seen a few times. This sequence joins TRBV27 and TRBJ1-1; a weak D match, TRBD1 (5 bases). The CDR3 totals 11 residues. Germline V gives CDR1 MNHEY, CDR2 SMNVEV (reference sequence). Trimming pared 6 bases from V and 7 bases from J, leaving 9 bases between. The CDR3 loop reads CASRGAFEAFF. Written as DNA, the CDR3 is TGTGCCAGCAGAGGGGCCTTTGAAGCTTTCTTT.

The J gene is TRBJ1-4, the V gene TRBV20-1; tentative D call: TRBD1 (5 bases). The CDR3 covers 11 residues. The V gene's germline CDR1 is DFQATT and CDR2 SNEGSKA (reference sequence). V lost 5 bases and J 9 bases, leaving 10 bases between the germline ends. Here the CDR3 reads CSAGGTQKLFF. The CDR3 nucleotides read TGCAGTGCTGGGGGGACCCAAAAACTGTTTTTT.

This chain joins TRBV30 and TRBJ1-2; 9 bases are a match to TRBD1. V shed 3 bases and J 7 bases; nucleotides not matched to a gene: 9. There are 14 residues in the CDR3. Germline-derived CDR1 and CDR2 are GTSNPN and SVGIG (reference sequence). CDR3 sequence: CAWSEMGQGLGYTF. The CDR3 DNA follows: TGTGCCTGGAGCGAAATGGGACAGGGACTTGGCTACACCTTC.

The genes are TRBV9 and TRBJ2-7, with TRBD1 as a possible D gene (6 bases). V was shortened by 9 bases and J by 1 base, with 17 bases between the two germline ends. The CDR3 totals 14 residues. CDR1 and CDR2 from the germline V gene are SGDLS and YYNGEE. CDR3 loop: CANSPRGLSYEQYF. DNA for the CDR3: TGTGCCAACTCCCCTAGGGGGTTATCCTACGAGCAGTACTTC.

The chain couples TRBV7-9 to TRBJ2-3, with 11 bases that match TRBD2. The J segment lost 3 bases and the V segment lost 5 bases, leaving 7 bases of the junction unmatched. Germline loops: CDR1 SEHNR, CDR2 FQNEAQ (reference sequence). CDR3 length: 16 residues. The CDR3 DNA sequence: TGTGCCAGCAGCCACGGACTAGCGGGTTTTACAGATACGCAGTATTTT. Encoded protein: CASSHGLAGFTDTQYF.

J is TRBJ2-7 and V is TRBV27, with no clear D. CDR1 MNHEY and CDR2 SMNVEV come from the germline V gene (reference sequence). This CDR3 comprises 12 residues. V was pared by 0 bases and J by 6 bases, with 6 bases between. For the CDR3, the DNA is TGTGCCAGCAGTTTATCCCTTCGCGAGCAGTACTTC. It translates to CASSLSLREQYF.

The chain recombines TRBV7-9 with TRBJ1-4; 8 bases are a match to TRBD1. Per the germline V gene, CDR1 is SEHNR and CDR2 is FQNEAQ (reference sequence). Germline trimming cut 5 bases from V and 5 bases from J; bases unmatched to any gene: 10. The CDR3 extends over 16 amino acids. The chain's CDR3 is CASSLDTQGVNEKLFF. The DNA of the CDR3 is TGTGCCAGCAGCCTAGATACACAGGGGGTGAATGAAAAACTGTTTTTT.

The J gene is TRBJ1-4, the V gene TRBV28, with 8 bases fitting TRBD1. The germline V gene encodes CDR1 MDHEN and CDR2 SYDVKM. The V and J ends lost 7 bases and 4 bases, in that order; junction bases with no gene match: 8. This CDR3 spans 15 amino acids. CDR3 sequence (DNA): TGTGCCAGCAAAAAACAGGGGGGATATAATGAAAAACTGTTTTTT. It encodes CASKKQGGYNEKLFF. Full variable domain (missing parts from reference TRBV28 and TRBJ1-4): DVKVTQSSRYLVKRTGEKVFLECVQDMDHENMFWYRQDPGLGLRLIYFSYDVKMKEKGDIPEGYSVSREKKERFSLILESASTNQTSMYLCASKKQGGYNEKLFFGSGTQLSVL.

The CDR3 here is CASTAGGLPGELFF. As DNA, the CDR3 is TGTGCCAGCACAGCGGGAGGTTTGCCCGGGGAGCTGTTTTTT. The chain has TRBV4-2 and TRBJ2-2; 9 bases match TRBD2. This CDR3 spans 14 amino acids. Germline CDR1 and CDR2: LGHNA and YNFKEQ. With V trimmed by 7 bases and J by 6 bases, 6 bases remained unmatched.

CDR3 DNA: TGCGCCAGCAGCTTGAGCGGGAGGGCCTCTGGCTACGACGAGCAGTACTTC. Translation: CASSLSGRASGYDEQYF. The J gene is TRBJ2-7, the V gene TRBV5-1, with 10 bases that match TRBD2. CDR1 SGHRS and CDR2 YFSETQ come from the germline V gene. There are 17 residues in the CDR3. Trimming took 1 base from V and 5 from J; bases not matched to a gene: 12.

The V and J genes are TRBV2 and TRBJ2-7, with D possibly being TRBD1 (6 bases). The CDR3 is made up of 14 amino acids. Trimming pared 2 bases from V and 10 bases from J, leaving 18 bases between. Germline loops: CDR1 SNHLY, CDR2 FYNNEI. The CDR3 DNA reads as TGTGCCAGCAGTGAATCCCGTCCCTTAGGGGGACAGTACTTC. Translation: CASSESRPLGGQYF.